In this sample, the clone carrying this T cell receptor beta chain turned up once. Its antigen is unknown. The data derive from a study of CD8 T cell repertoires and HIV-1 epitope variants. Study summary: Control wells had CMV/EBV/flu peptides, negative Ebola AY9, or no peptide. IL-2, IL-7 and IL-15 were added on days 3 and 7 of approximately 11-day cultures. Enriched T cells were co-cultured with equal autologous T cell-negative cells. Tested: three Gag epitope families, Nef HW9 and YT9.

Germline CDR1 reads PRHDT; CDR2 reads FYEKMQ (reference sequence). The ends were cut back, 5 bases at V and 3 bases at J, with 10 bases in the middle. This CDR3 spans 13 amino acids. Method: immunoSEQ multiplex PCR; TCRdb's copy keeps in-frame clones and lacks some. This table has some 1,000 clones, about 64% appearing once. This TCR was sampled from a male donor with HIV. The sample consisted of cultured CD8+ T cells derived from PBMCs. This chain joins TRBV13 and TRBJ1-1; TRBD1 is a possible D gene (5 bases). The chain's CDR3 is CASSVEGYTEAFF. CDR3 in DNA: TGTGCCAGCAGCGTAGAGGGGTACACTGAAGCTTTCTTT.